This is a list of T cell receptor beta chains from one sample in a study of human T cells and chemical hapten exposure. Via MiXCR, TCRdb re-called the RACE reads, giving one row per CDR3 protein. The data show approximately 79,000 distinct CDR3 sequences, 10% seen once. The sample was whole blood, taken in connection with sensitization to the hapten diphenylcyclopropenone (DPC). These receptors originate from a woman aged 45-65 years with alopecia areata. Some clones in this sample may be carry-over from other donors' samples. The CDR3 runs from the conserved cysteine through the conserved F or W. Fields, in order: clone size, D gene, V gene, J gene, CDR3 protein, CDR3 DNA. A D gene is named only where the DNA matches it firmly. Some rows mark clone size as missing; the rest say once, few, many or name a class of expanded clone.

few,NA,TRBV10-1,TRBJ1-1,CASSEKGGTEAFF,TGCGCCAGCAGTGAGAAGGGCGGCACTGAAGCTTTCTTT
NA,NA,TRBV6-4,TRBJ2-3,CASLRLASADTQYF,TGTGCCAGCCTGAGGCTAGCGAGCGCAGATACGCAGTATTTT
few,TRBD1,TRBV15,TRBJ2-1,CATSTSGTGPYNEQFF,TGTGCCACCAGCACCTCCGGGACAGGGCCCTACAATGAGCAGTTCTTC
few,NA,TRBV6-1,TRBJ1-1,CASSEEPTANTEAFF,TGTGCCAGCAGTGAAGAACCCACGGCGAACACTGAAGCTTTCTTT
NA,TRBD2,TRBV29-1,TRBJ2-3,CSVGTSGGRADTQYF,TGCAGCGTCGGGACTAGCGGGGGCCGAGCTGATACGCAGTATTTT
few,TRBD2,TRBV11-2,TRBJ2-3,CASSLDPGLAWNTQYF,TGTGCCAGCAGCTTAGACCCTGGACTAGCTTGGAATACGCAGTATTTT
few,NA,TRBV24-1,TRBJ2-3,CATSPPGAMADTQYF,TGTGCCACCAGCCCCCCGGGGGCCATGGCAGATACGCAGTATTTT
few,NA,TRBV20-1,TRBJ1-1,CSASRSNTEAFF,TGCAGTGCTAGCCGCAGCAACACTGAAGCTTTCTTT
NA,NA,TRBV11-2,TRBJ2-3,CASSFLAGDTQYF,TGTGCCAGCAGCTTTTTAGCAGGGGATACGCAGTATTTT
NA,NA,TRBV5-4,TRBJ2-3,CASSSFHRSADTQYF,TGTGCCAGCAGCTCATTCCACAGGTCTGCAGATACGCAGTATTTT
few,TRBD1,TRBV2,TRBJ2-7,CAGQGAPYEQYF,TGTGCCGGGCAGGGGGCCCCCTACGAGCAGTACTTC
many,TRBD2,TRBV10-2,TRBJ2-1,CASRSGTSRYNEQFF,TGCGCCAGCCGGAGTGGGACTAGCAGGTACAATGAGCAGTTCTTC
few,NA,TRBV23-1,TRBJ2-7,CASSQSGPDNSYEQYF,TGCGCCAGCAGTCAATCCGGCCCGGACAACTCCTACGAGCAGTACTTC
NA,NA,TRBV7-3,TRBJ2-2,CASSAQPGMTGELFF,TGTGCCAGCAGCGCCCAACCGGGTATGACCGGGGAGCTGTTTTTT
NA,TRBD2,TRBV11-2,TRBJ2-1,CASSFPGTSGMNEQFF,TGTGCCAGCAGCTTCCCCGGGACTAGCGGGATGAATGAGCAGTTCTTC
NA,NA,TRBV30,TRBJ2-7,CALLTGSYEQYF,TGTGCCTTACTGACAGGATCCTACGAGCAGTACTTC
few,TRBD1,TRBV7-9,TRBJ2-5,CASSLRQGGETQYF,TGTGCCAGCAGCTTAAGACAGGGGGGAGAGACCCAGTACTTC
few,NA,TRBV28,TRBJ2-1,CASSPGRRVGEQFF,TGTGCCAGCAGTCCCGGCCGGAGGGTAGGGGAGCAGTTCTTC
NA,TRBD2,TRBV15,TRBJ2-7,CATSSGGRTSGVYEQYF,TGTGCCACCAGCAGCGGGGGCCGGACTAGCGGGGTCTACGAGCAGTACTTC
few,NA,TRBV20-1,TRBJ1-6,CSARDRGRNSPLHF,TGCAGTGCTAGAGACAGGGGAAGGAATTCACCCCTCCACTTT
many,NA,TRBV20-1,TRBJ2-1,CSAPKGSGAGFF,TGCAGTGCCCCAAAGGGGTCGGGAGCTGGGTTCTTC
NA,NA,TRBV11-2,TRBJ2-7,CASSLGTHTYEQYF,TGTGCCAGCAGCTTAGGGACGCATACCTACGAGCAGTACTTC
many,TRBD1,TRBV12-3/TRBV12-4,TRBJ1-5,CASRRGQGGNQPQHF,TGTGCCAGCAGACGGGGACAGGGAGGCAATCAGCCCCAGCATTTT
many,NA,TRBV7-9,TRBJ1-1,CASSQAGGTEAFF,TGTGCCAGCAGCCAAGCGGGAGGCACTGAAGCTTTCTTT
many,NA,TRBV29-1,TRBJ2-1,CSVEGFGNEQFF,TGCAGCGTTGAGGGTTTTGGGAATGAGCAGTTCTTC
few,NA,TRBV12-3/TRBV12-4,TRBJ1-2,CASSPDGIYGYTF,TGTGCCAGCAGCCCGGACGGGATCTATGGCTACACCTTC
many,NA,TRBV7-6,TRBJ2-2,CASSLVGGGELFF,TGTGCCAGCAGCCTCGTAGGTGGCGGGGAGCTGTTTTTT
few,TRBD2,TRBV11-3,TRBJ2-1,CASSEGGREGPYNEQFF,TGTGCCAGCAGCGAAGGCGGGCGGGAGGGCCCTTACAATGAGCAGTTCTTC
many,TRBD2,TRBV9,TRBJ2-7,CASSVSTSGNHEQYF,TGTGCCAGCAGCGTATCGACTAGCGGGAACCACGAGCAGTACTTC
many,NA,TRBV7-8,TRBJ1-5,CASSPAAGNQPQHF,TGTGCCAGCAGCCCGGCTGCAGGCAATCAGCCCCAGCATTTT
many,NA,TRBV20-1,TRBJ2-1,CSARVPSLAEQFF,TGCAGTGCTAGAGTGCCAAGTTTGGCAGAGCAGTTCTTC
many,TRBD1,TRBV29-1,TRBJ2-5,CSATRRTGRGETQYF,TGCAGCGCGACCAGAAGGACAGGGAGAGGAGAGACCCAGTACTTC
few,NA,TRBV20-1,TRBJ2-7,CSATTTAEQYF,TGCAGTGCTACAACGACAGCTGAGCAGTACTTC
NA,TRBD1,TRBV6-1,TRBJ1-3,CASSEMPGTAGRSGNTIYF,TGTGCCAGCAGCGAAATGCCGGGGACAGCCGGACGCTCTGGAAACACCATATATTTT
few,TRBD2,TRBV18,TRBJ2-3,CASSPGLAGGSDTQYF,TGTGCCAGCTCACCTGGACTAGCGGGAGGATCAGATACGCAGTATTTT
few,TRBD2,TRBV6-6,TRBJ2-3,CASSSNSGRAADTQYF,TGTGCCAGCAGCTCTAATAGCGGGAGGGCCGCAGATACGCAGTATTTT
many,NA,TRBV7-2,TRBJ1-6,CASRSGTENSPLHF,TGTGCCAGCAGGTCCGGGACCGAGAATTCACCCCTCCACTTT
NA,NA,TRBV29-1,TRBJ2-7,CSVGGDASSYEQYF,TGCAGCGTTGGGGGGGACGCAAGCTCCTACGAGCAGTACTTC
many,TRBD2,TRBV4-1,TRBJ2-7,CASPAGGAHEQYF,TGCGCCAGCCCGGCCGGGGGGGCCCACGAGCAGTACTTC
NA,TRBD1,TRBV27,TRBJ2-3,CASSRWDRGRTDTQYF,TGTGCCAGCAGTCGCTGGGACAGGGGGCGCACAGATACGCAGTATTTT
many,NA,TRBV6-5,TRBJ2-7,CASRSTLGTAVGQYF,TGTGCCAGCAGGTCGACGCTAGGGACGGCCGTGGGGCAGTACTTC
few,TRBD1,TRBV6-5,TRBJ1-6,CASSSDRDTYNSPLHF,TGTGCCAGCAGTTCTGACAGGGACACCTATAATTCACCCCTCCACTTT
few,TRBD1,TRBV29-1,TRBJ2-1,CSVQKNRQGPYNEQFF,TGCAGCGTCCAAAAGAATAGACAGGGGCCTTACAATGAGCAGTTCTTC
many,NA,TRBV27,TRBJ1-1,CASSPERNTEAFF,TGTGCCAGCAGTCCGGAGAGAAACACTGAAGCTTTCTTT